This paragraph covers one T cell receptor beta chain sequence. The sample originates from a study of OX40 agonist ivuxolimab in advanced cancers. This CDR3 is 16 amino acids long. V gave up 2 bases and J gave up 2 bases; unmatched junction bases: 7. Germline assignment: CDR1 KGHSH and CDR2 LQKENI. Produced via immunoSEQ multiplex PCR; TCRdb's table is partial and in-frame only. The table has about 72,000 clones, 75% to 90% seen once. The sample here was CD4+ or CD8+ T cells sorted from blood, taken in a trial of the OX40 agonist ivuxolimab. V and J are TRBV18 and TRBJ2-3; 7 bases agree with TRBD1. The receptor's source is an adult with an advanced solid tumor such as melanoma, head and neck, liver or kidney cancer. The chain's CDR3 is CASSPLAGGNTDTQYF. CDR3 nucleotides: TGTGCCAGCTCACCATTGGCAGGGGGAAACACAGATACGCAGTATTTT.